A single sample gave rise to the 15 T cell receptor beta chains below, sequenced in a study of cytomegalovirus exposure and HLA in healthy donors. TCRdb's table, derived via immunoSEQ multiplex PCR, lists solely in-frame clones and lacks some. The table includes hundreds of thousands of clones, roughly 90% detected once. The sequenced material came from PBMCs. These receptors all stem from a young woman in good health and CMV-seronegative.

This clone appeared once. The V gene is TRBV27, the J gene TRBJ1-2; TRBD1 matches 7 bases. The CDR3 length is 15 residues. Germline V gene lookup returns CDR1 MNHEY and CDR2 SMNVEV (reference sequence). V shed 5 bases, J shed 7 bases, and the junction held 13 bases outside the gene matches. CDR3 DNA sequence: TGTGCCAGCAGTCTCTTAGGACAGGCAATCGGTGGCTACACCTTC. This gives the protein CASSLLGQAIGGYTF.

The chain is built from TRBV6-5 and TRBJ1-1, with D possibly TRBD1 on 6 matching bases. V was trimmed by 6 bases and J by 4 bases, leaving 12 bases between them. There are 13 residues in the CDR3. CDR1 and CDR2 (germline): MNHEY, SVGAGI. The CDR3 region is CASRRGGLTEAFF. The CDR3 coding sequence is TGTGCCAGCAGGCGGGGGGGCCTCACTGAAGCTTTCTTT.

The chain combines TRBV28 with TRBJ2-7; D not resolved. Trimming removed 4 bases from V and 4 bases from J, with 14 bases in between. The CDR3 spans 14 residues. CDR1 and CDR2 (germline): MDHEN, SYDVKM. The CDR3 loop reads CASSSQVSIYEQYF. DNA of the CDR3: TGTGCCAGCAGTTCCCAAGTAAGCATTTACGAGCAGTACTTC.

Only one count was recorded for this clone. V usage is TRBV7-6 and J usage is TRBJ2-7; TRBD1 is a possible D gene (6 bases). This CDR3 has 17 amino acids. The V end was cut by 3 bases, the J end by 2 bases, with 20 bases between. The germline CDR1 and CDR2 sequences are SGHVS and FNYEAQ. The CDR3 loop is CASSLGVPGQVTYEQYF. DNA of the CDR3: TGTGCCAGCAGCTTGGGTGTACCGGGACAAGTAACCTACGAGCAGTACTTC.

The CDR3 protein is CASNSGGVNYGYTF. The DNA of the CDR3 is TGTGCCAGCAACTCTGGCGGAGTCAACTATGGCTACACCTTC. The chain is built from TRBV7-9 and TRBJ1-2; no clear D gene. The germline V and J ends were trimmed by 7 bases and 2 bases, with 14 bases remaining between them. The CDR3 has 14 amino acids. Germline V gives CDR1 SEHNR, CDR2 FQNEAQ (reference sequence).

The J gene is TRBJ2-1, the V gene TRBV5-1; TRBD2 matches 12 bases. Germline V lookup: CDR1 SGHRS, CDR2 YFSETQ. The junction had 19 bases not matched to a gene; V was cut back by 4 bases and J by 5 bases. The CDR3 length is 20 residues. DNA for the CDR3: TGCGCCAGCAGCCTATATTATACGCTCGCTAGCGGGGGGGCGGACAATGAGCAGTTCTTC. Encoded protein: CASSLYYTLASGGADNEQFF.

In nucleotides, the CDR3 is TGCGCCAGCAGCCAAGATCTGCGGGAGACCGTCCGGGAGCAGTTCTTC. This gives the protein CASSQDLRETVREQFF. The chain has TRBV4-1 and TRBJ2-1; 7 bases map to TRBD2. The CDR3 runs to 16 residues. V shed 0 bases and J 10 bases; nucleotides not matched to a gene: 12. CDR1 MGHRA and CDR2 YSYEKL come from the germline V gene.

This clone was recorded once. The genes are TRBV27 and TRBJ2-1, with D perhaps TRBD2 (6 bases). Per germline, CDR1 MNHEY and CDR2 SMNVEV (reference sequence). The CDR3 totals 14 residues. V lost 6 bases, J lost 4 bases, and 13 bases lay in between. The DNA for the CDR3 is TGTGCCAGCAGACCCGGGACTCTATACAATGAGCAGTTCTTC. Its protein product is CASRPGTLYNEQFF.

The CDR3 spells CASSPRSPGQGGYNEQFF. DNA for the CDR3: TGTGCCAGCAGTCCCCGGTCCCCGGGACAGGGGGGGTACAATGAGCAGTTCTTC. The rearrangement uses TRBV27 and TRBJ2-1; 11 positions agree with TRBD1. CDR1 and CDR2 (germline): MNHEY, SMNVEV (reference sequence). V shed 5 bases, J shed 4 bases, and the junction held 13 bases outside the gene matches. CDR3 size: 18 residues.

The chain has TRBV2 and TRBJ2-2; D call uncertain. The length of the CDR3 is 13 residues. V shed 4 bases and J shed 1 base, with 4 bases lying between them. In germline, CDR1 is SNHLY, CDR2 FYNNEI. For the CDR3, the DNA is TGTGCCAGCAGTGTCGGGAACACCGGGGAGCTGTTTTTT. Its protein is CASSVGNTGELFF.

The chain joins TRBV2 to TRBJ2-7, with D possibly matching TRBD1 (5 bases). CDR3 length: 14 amino acids. Germline-derived CDR1 and CDR2 are SNHLY and FYNNEI. V was clipped by 1 base and J by 0 bases, with 7 bases between them. In DNA form, the CDR3 reads TGTGCCAGCAGTGAAGAAAGGGGCTCCTACGAGCAGTACTTC. Translation gives CASSEERGSYEQYF.

The chain joins TRBV30 to TRBJ2-5; D perhaps matches TRBD2 (5 bases). Trimming removed 5 bases at V and 5 bases at J, with 15 bases between. Germline V CDR1 and CDR2: GTSNPN, SVGIG (reference sequence). The CDR3 runs 13 residues. The CDR3 DNA sequence: TGTGCCTGGCAGAAACTTCCGGGGGAGACCCAGTACTTC. Residues: CAWQKLPGETQYF.

The J gene is TRBJ1-3, the V gene TRBV7-8; D may be TRBD1 (6 bases). V shed 6 bases and J shed 0 bases, with 9 bases lying between them. Germline values: CDR1 SGHVS, CDR2 FQNEAQ. This CDR3 has 14 amino acids. The CDR3 nucleotides read TGTGCCAGCAGAAGGACAGTCTCTGGAAACACCATATATTTT. Translating it yields CASRRTVSGNTIYF.

This chain uses TRBV30 with TRBJ2-1, with TRBD1 matching over 12 bases. Per the germline V gene, CDR1 is GTSNPN and CDR2 is SVGIG (reference sequence). The length of the CDR3 is 15 residues. The V and J ends lost 3 bases and 4 bases, in that order; junction bases with no gene match: 4. The CDR3 DNA reads TGTGCCTGGAGCGAGGGACAGGGGGCTTACAATGAGCAGTTCTTC. Its translation is CAWSEGQGAYNEQFF.

The rearrangement links TRBV4-1 to TRBJ2-1; 7 positions match TRBD1. CDR1 MGHRA and CDR2 YSYEKL come from the germline V gene. V lost 4 bases and J lost 6; bases outside the gene matches: 9. This CDR3 comprises 15 residues. The CDR3 here is CASSPSEGAGNEQFF. Here the CDR3 DNA reads TGCGCCAGCAGCCCGTCCGAGGGGGCGGGCAATGAGCAGTTCTTC.